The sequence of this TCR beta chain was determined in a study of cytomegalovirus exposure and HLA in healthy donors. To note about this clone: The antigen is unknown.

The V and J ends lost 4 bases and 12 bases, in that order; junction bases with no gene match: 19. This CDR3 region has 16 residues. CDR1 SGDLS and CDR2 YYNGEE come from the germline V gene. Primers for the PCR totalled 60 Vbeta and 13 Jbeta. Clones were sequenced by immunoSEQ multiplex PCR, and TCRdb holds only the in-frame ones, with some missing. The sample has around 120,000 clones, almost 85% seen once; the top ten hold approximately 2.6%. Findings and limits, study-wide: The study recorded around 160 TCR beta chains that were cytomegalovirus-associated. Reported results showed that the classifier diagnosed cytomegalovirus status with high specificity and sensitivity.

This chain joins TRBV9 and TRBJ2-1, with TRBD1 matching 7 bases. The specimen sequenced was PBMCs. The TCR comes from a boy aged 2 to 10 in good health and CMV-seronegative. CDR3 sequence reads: CASSPKQGRPTIGQFF. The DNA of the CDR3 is TGTGCCAGCAGCCCAAAACAGGGGCGGCCCACTATAGGGCAGTTCTTC.